What follows describes a single TCR beta chain. The CDR3 runs 12 residues. The V segment lost 5 bases and the J segment 9 bases; nucleotides outside the gene matches: 5. Germline CDR1 is LNHNV and CDR2 is YYDKDF (reference sequence). Authors' analysis steps: Reference gene primer amplification gave nucleated cell count estimates. Libraries were prepared by immunoSEQ multiplex PCR; TCRdb keeps only in-frame clonotypes and omits some of them. The DNA was the basis for D and trimming; V, J and clone size are from that table. The sample records about 400,000 clones, 88% being singletons. This sample was taken from a study of blood T cell repertoires in COVID-19. On the study more broadly: Sites across the United States, Italy and Spain contributed samples from acute and convalescent COVID-19. The cDNA or gDNA used as material had been derived from T cells, B-cell-depleted T cells, or PBMCs.

Each participant's cohort was designated according to participant-reported clinical history. V gene TRBV15 combines with J gene TRBJ1-2, with 8 bases matching TRBD1. The sample consisted of PBMCs or T cells enriched from blood (not recorded which). The TCR originated in a woman aged 40 to 50 with acute COVID-19. This CDR3 reads CATSQGARSYTF. The CDR3 bases are TGTGCCACCAGCCAGGGGGCGCGGAGCTACACCTTC.